A selection of T cell receptor beta chains follows, all from one sample in a study of T cells in Graves' hyperthyroidism and ophthalmopathy. Each CDR3 protein gets one entry after TCRdb re-called the multiplex PCR reads with MiXCR. The table lists around 600,000 distinct CDR3 sequences, around 16% of them singletons, with under 7.5% in the top ten. Sample: blood. These receptors were taken from a woman aged 25 to 39 with Graves' hyperthyroidism. Each CDR3 is given with its conserved first and last residue. A D gene is named only where the DNA matches it firmly. Clone size appears in some rows only: once, few, many, or a class for an expanded clone.

d_call,clone_size,j_call,v_call,cdr3_nt,cdr3_aa
TRBD2,once,TRBJ2-1,TRBV7-2,TGTGCCAGCAGCTTGACTAGCGTTAGCTACAATGGGCAGTTCTTC,CASSLTSVSYNGQFF
TRBD2,-,TRBJ2-5,TRBV7-9,TGTGCCAGCAGCCGAGGACTAGCGGGAATGGTGACCCAGTACTTC,CASSRGLAGMVTQYF
-,many,TRBJ2-3,TRBV7-2,TGTGCCAGCAGCTGGGCATTAGGCAAGAGAGATACGCAGTATTTT,CASSWALGKRDTQYF
-,-,TRBJ2-5,TRBV27,TGTGCCAGCGGGGCGACTCAAGAGACCCAGTACTTC,CASGATQETQYF
-,-,TRBJ1-1,TRBV19,TGTGCCAGTAGTCCCGATCTCTATGTGGCAGGGGACTACGTTGAAGCTTTCTTT,CASSPDLYVAGDYVEAFF
-,-,TRBJ1-6,TRBV20-1,TGCAGTGCTAGCACAGCCAATTCACCCCTCCACTTT,CSASTANSPLHF
TRBD1,many,TRBJ2-2,TRBV30,TGTGCCTGGAGTACCCCAAGGACAGGGGACACCGGGGAGCTGTTTTTT,CAWSTPRTGDTGELFF
-,many,TRBJ1-1,TRBV7-3,TGTGCCAGCAGCTTAAATCCAGGGGAGGACACTGAAGCTTTCTTT,CASSLNPGEDTEAFF
-,-,TRBJ2-7,TRBV2,TGTGCCAGCAGGGTCGGGAGATTCTACGAGCAGTACTTC,CASRVGRFYEQYF
TRBD1,many,TRBJ1-5,TRBV12-3/TRBV12-4,TGTGCCAGCAGTCGTGGAGGACAGGGGAGCAATCAGCCCCAGCATTTT,CASSRGGQGSNQPQHF
-,-,TRBJ2-7,TRBV5-5,TGTGCCAGCAGCTTGGTCGTCAGGGATCCCTACGAGCAGTACTTC,CASSLVVRDPYEQYF
-,few,TRBJ1-5,TRBV6-2/TRBV6-3,TGTGCCAGCAGTTACTCAGAGGATAAGGCGGTCGTTGAGGGTCAGCCCCAGCATTTT,CASSYSEDKAVVEGQPQHF
-,-,TRBJ2-4,TRBV7-6,TGTGCCAGCAGCTTAGGGTGGGGCGATGGGATAAACATTCAGTACTTC,CASSLGWGDGINIQYF
-,many,TRBJ2-3,TRBV11-2,TGTGCCAGCAGCTTAGCTTGGGAGCGGGCAGATACGCAGTATTTT,CASSLAWERADTQYF
-,few,TRBJ2-4,TRBV5-4,TGTGCCAGCAGCTCTGGGACCGATATTCAGTACTTC,CASSSGTDIQYF
-,-,TRBJ1-5,TRBV20-1,TGCAGTGCAACCACAGCGGTTCGACATAGCAATCAGCCCCAGCATTTT,CSATTAVRHSNQPQHF
-,many,TRBJ2-7,TRBV28,TGTGCCAGCAGCGACGGGACACTCTTGGAGCAGTACTTC,CASSDGTLLEQYF
-,few,TRBJ2-2,TRBV29-1,TGCAGCGTTGAAGAAGGGATACCCGGGGAGCTGTTTTTT,CSVEEGIPGELFF
-,many,TRBJ2-3,TRBV12-3/TRBV12-4,TGTGCCAGCAGTTTAAGGTTCTTCACAGATACGCAGTATTTT,CASSLRFFTDTQYF
TRBD1,many,TRBJ2-7,TRBV28,TGTGCCAGCAGCAAGACAGGGGCGGCGGGCGAGCAGTACTTC,CASSKTGAAGEQYF
-,-,TRBJ2-3,TRBV29-1,TGCAGCGTTGAACGGCAGAGCACAGATACGCAGTATTTT,CSVERQSTDTQYF
-,-,TRBJ2-5,TRBV28,TGTGCCAGCAGTTCTACTAGCTTTACACAGTACTTC,CASSSTSFTQYF
TRBD2,few,TRBJ2-3,TRBV9,TGTGCCAGCAGCCCCTCGGCTAGCGGAACAGATACGCAGTATTTT,CASSPSASGTDTQYF
TRBD1,many,TRBJ2-7,TRBV29-1,TGCAGCGTTTACTCGACAGGGGCTTCCTACGAGCAGTACTTC,CSVYSTGASYEQYF
-,many,TRBJ1-4,TRBV11-2,TGTGCCAGCAACAAAAATGGACCGCTTGGGGAAAAACTGTTTTTT,CASNKNGPLGEKLFF
TRBD1,few,TRBJ2-3,TRBV20-1,TGCAGTGCTCCGGCCCCCCGGGACAGGGGAAGCACAGATACGCAGTATTTT,CSAPAPRDRGSTDTQYF
TRBD2,few,TRBJ2-3,TRBV4-1,TGCGCCAGCAGCCAAGAGGGCCGGGGGGGAGAGAGCACAGATACGCAGTATTTT,CASSQEGRGGESTDTQYF
TRBD1,-,TRBJ2-7,TRBV5-1,TGCGCCAGCAGCTTACAGGGGTTTCATTCCTACGAGCAGTACTTC,CASSLQGFHSYEQYF